Below are 13 T cell receptor beta chains sequenced from a single sample in a study of T cell changes during pregnancy in multiple sclerosis. Clones were read by immunoSEQ multiplex PCR, and TCRdb kept only the in-frame ones, dropping some. The sample carries some 14,000 clones, about 88% recorded once. The sequencing used CD8+ T cells from peripheral blood mononuclear cells, collected in the first trimester of pregnancy. The receptors shown here come from a female donor with multiple sclerosis, enrolled in a pregnancy study.

The chain has TRBV30 and TRBJ1-1, with 7 bases aligning to TRBD1. The V gene's germline CDR1 is GTSNPN and CDR2 SVGIG (reference sequence). V lost 1 base to trimming and J lost 5 bases; unmatched junction nucleotides: 4. This CDR3 is 13 amino acids long. The DNA for the CDR3 is TGTGCCTGGAGTGAGGGGGCCCGGACTGAAGCTTTCTTT. The encoded protein is CAWSEGARTEAFF.

The chain has TRBV19 and TRBJ1-1, with TRBD1 matching 7 bases. Losses at the gene ends were 5 bases for V and 4 bases for J; bases not matched to a gene: 10. Germline CDR1 reads LNHDA; CDR2 reads SQIVND (reference sequence). The CDR3 runs to 15 residues. DNA of the CDR3: TGTGCCAGTAGTGGAGGACAGGAGGGGAGCACTGAAGCTTTCTTT. It translates to CASSGGQEGSTEAFF.

This chain connects TRBV28 to TRBJ1-5, with D unresolved. This CDR3 spans 14 amino acids. Germline V CDR1 and CDR2: MDHEN, SYDVKM. Between the trimmed V and J ends, which lost 6 bases and 3 bases, there was a span of 12 bases. For the CDR3, the DNA is TGTGCCAGCAGAAATTCGGGAGACAATCAGCCCCAGCATTTT. Amino acids: CASRNSGDNQPQHF.

The chain has TRBV7-9 and TRBJ1-5; D uncertain. This CDR3 has 14 residues. Trimming left V 1 base short and J 2 bases short, with 6 bases between. Germline V CDR1 and CDR2: SEHNR, FQNEAQ (reference sequence). The DNA of the CDR3 is TGTGCCAGCAGCTTAGGGGAGCGCAATCAGCCCCAGCATTTT. Residues: CASSLGERNQPQHF.

The chain links TRBV4-3 to TRBJ1-5; maybe TRBD1 (6 bases). The CDR3 consists of 15 residues. Per germline, CDR1 LGHNA and CDR2 YSLEER. Between the trimmed V and J ends, which lost 4 bases and 0 bases, there was a span of 10 bases. CDR3 sequence reads: CASSLTTGSNQPQHF. Here the CDR3 DNA reads TGCGCCAGCAGCCTTACGACAGGTAGCAATCAGCCCCAGCATTTT.

The rearrangement uses TRBV6-1 and TRBJ1-1, with 7 bases identical to TRBD1. The CDR3 sequence is 14 residues long. After removal of 5 bases from V and 4 bases from J, the junction contained 7 bases not matched to a gene. From germline, CDR1 is MNHNS and CDR2 SASEGT. This CDR3 reads CASSLRQGGTEAFF. CDR3 DNA sequence: TGTGCCAGCAGTCTAAGACAGGGAGGCACTGAAGCTTTCTTT.

The chain joins TRBV6-5 to TRBJ2-7; 9 bases line up with TRBD1. This CDR3 is built from 14 residues. The germline gives CDR1 MNHEY, CDR2 SVGAGI. V lost 4 bases and J lost 1; bases outside the gene matches: 2. The CDR3 DNA reads as TGTGCCAGCAGTTGGACAGGGGAGTCCTACGAGCAGTACTTC. This encodes CASSWTGESYEQYF.

By share, this clone counts as medium-sized. The chain employs TRBV6-1 and TRBJ1-6; D ambiguous. This CDR3 contains 17 residues. Trimming shortened V by 0 bases and J by 2 bases, and 11 bases separated the two germline ends. Germline values: CDR1 MNHNS, CDR2 SASEGT. DNA for the CDR3: TGTGCCAGCAGTGAAGCGCTCAGGCCAGCCTATAATTCACCCCTCCACTTT. Its protein is CASSEALRPAYNSPLHF.

The chain carries TRBV9 and TRBJ2-7; a weak D match, TRBD2 (5 bases). Germline CDR1 reads SGDLS; CDR2 reads YYNGEE. The CDR3 has 15 amino acids. The ends were cut back, 5 bases at V and 0 bases at J, with 15 bases in the middle. The DNA for the CDR3 is TGTGCCAGCAGGGATTATCGTGGAGGCTCCTACGAGCAGTACTTC. Translation: CASRDYRGGSYEQYF.

This CDR3 is CASTWTGAGVQPQHF. The DNA of the CDR3 is TGCGCCAGCACCTGGACAGGGGCGGGGGTTCAGCCCCAGCATTTT. J is TRBJ1-5 and V is TRBV10-1, with 9 bases identical to TRBD1. The V gene's germline CDR1 is WNHNN and CDR2 SYGVQD (reference sequence). Trimming took 7 bases from V and 6 from J; bases not matched to a gene: 10. CDR3 size: 15 residues.

This clone appeared a single time. The chain employs TRBV27 and TRBJ2-7, with a tentative D call TRBD1 (5 bases). Deletions cut 7 bases from V and 6 bases from J, with 19 bases between. CDR1 and CDR2 from the germline V gene are MNHEY and SMNVEV (reference sequence). The CDR3 extends over 14 amino acids. The CDR3 loop reads CASTPTKGKVEQYF. DNA for the CDR3: TGTGCCAGCACCCCGACCAAGGGGAAGGTCGAGCAGTACTTC.

The rearrangement joins TRBV7-9 to TRBJ1-3; 8 bases align to TRBD1. Trimming at V came to 3 bases and at J to 8 bases, leaving 6 bases not matched to a gene. The germline V gene has CDR1 SEHNR and CDR2 FQNEAQ (reference sequence). This CDR3 comprises 14 residues. The CDR3 is CASSFARGRDTIYF. The CDR3 DNA sequence: TGTGCCAGCAGCTTCGCCAGGGGGCGTGACACCATATATTTT.

The genes are TRBV7-9 and TRBJ2-5, with D possibly being TRBD2 (6 bases). The CDR3 has 15 residues. Trimming shortened V by 3 bases and J by 5 bases, and 16 bases separated the two germline ends. The germline V gene has CDR1 SEHNR and CDR2 FQNEAQ (reference sequence). The CDR3 DNA reads TGTGCCAGCAGCTTGTCACACCGGGAGAGGGAGACCCAGTACTTC. It is translated as CASSLSHRERETQYF.